This T cell receptor (beta chain) was recorded in a study of CD8 T cells in ankylosing spondylitis. Study results and limitations: What seemed typical of ankylosing spondylitis blood was a TCR beta motif built from eight highly homologous variants.

Only a few counts were recorded for this clonotype. The antigen remains undetermined. TCRdb used MiXCR to reprocess the 5' RACE reads, holding one entry per CDR3 protein. The repertoire includes 700,000 or so distinct CDR3 sequences, over 15% of them detected once, and under 20% sits in the top ten. V was trimmed by 1 base and J by 7 bases, leaving 13 bases between them. The CDR3 runs to 14 residues. This TCR derives from a male donor with ankylosing spondylitis. The gene calls are TRBV12-3 or TRBV12-4 and TRBJ2-5, with D perhaps TRBD1 or TRBD2 (5 bases each). The specimen was blood, either unsorted or a sorted T cell fraction (not recorded which). The CDR3, as DNA: TGTGCCAGCAGTTTAGTTGAGGGGTTAGGGACCCAGTACTTC. It specifies CASSLVEGLGTQYF.